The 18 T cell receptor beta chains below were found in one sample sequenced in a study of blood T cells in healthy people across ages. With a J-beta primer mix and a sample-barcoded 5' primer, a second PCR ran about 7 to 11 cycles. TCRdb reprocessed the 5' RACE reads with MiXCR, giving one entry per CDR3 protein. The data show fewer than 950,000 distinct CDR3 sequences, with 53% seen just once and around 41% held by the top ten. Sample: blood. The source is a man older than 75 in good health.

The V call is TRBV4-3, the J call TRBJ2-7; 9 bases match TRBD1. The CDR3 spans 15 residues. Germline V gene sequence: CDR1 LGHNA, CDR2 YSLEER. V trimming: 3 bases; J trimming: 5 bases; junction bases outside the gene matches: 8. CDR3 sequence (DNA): TGCGCCAGCAGCCAGGCCCCGGGACAGGGTCACGAGCAGTACTTC. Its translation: CASSQAPGQGHEQYF.

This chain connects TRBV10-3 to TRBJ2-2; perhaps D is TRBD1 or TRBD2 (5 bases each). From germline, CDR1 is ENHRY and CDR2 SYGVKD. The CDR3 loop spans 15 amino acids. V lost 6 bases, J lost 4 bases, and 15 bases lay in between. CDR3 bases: TGTGCCATCAGGGATGAGGGGCGTCGCACCGGGGAGCTGTTTTTT. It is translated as CAIRDEGRRTGELFF.

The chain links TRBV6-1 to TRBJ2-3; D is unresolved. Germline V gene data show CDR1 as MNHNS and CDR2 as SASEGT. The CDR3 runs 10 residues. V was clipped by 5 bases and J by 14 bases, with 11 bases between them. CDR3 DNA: TGTGCCAGCAGTTCGAGAGACGCGTATTTT. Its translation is CASSSRDAYF.

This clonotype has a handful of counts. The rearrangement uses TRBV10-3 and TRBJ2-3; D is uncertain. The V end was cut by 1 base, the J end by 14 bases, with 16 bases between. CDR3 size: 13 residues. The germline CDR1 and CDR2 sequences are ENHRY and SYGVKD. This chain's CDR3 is CAISELEHRYAYF. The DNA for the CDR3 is TGTGCCATCAGTGAGTTGGAGCACAGATACGCGTATTTT.

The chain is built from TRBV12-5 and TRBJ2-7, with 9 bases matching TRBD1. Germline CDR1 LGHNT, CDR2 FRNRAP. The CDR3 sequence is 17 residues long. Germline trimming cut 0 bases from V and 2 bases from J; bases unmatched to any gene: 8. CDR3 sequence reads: CASGLVRGQGITYEQYF. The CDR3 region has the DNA TGTGCTAGTGGTTTGGTAAGGGGACAGGGAATTACCTACGAGCAGTACTTC.

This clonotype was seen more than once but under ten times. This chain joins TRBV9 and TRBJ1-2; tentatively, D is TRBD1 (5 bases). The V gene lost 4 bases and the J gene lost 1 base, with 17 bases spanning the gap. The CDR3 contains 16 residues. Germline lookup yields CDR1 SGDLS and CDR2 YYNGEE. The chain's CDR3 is CASSPYLGVLNYGYTF. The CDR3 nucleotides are TGTGCCAGCAGCCCATATTTAGGGGTTCTTAACTATGGCTACACCTTC.

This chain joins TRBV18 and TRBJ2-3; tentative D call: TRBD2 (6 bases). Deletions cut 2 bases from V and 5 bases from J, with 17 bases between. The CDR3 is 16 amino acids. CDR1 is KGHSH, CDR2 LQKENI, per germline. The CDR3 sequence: CASSPWTGGIVDTQYF. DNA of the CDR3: TGTGCCAGCTCACCATGGACTGGCGGGATAGTAGATACGCAGTATTTT.

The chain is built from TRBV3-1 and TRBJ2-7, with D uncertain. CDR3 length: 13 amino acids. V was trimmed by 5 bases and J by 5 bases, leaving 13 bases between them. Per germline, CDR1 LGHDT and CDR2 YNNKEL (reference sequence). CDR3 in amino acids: CASSFGLEHEQYF. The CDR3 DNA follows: TGTGCCAGCAGCTTTGGGTTGGAGCACGAGCAGTACTTC.

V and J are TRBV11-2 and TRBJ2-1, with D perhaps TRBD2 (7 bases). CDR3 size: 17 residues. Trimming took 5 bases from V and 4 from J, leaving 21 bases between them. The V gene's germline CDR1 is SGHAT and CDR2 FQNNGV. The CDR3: CASSEGRGRALYNEQFF. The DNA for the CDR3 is TGTGCCAGCAGCGAGGGGAGGGGGAGGGCCCTTTACAATGAGCAGTTCTTC.

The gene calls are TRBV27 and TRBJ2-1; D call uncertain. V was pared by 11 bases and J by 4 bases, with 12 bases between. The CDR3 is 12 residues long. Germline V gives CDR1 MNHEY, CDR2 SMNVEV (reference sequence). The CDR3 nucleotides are TGTGCCGTCTCCGGGCCTTACAATGAGCAGTTCTTC. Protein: CAVSGPYNEQFF.

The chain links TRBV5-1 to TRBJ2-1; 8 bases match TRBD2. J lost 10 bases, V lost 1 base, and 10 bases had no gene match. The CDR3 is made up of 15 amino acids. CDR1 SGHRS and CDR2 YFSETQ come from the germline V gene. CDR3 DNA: TGCGCCAGCAGCTTGTCCTCGGGAGGGCCCAACGAGCAGTTCTTC. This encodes CASSLSSGGPNEQFF.

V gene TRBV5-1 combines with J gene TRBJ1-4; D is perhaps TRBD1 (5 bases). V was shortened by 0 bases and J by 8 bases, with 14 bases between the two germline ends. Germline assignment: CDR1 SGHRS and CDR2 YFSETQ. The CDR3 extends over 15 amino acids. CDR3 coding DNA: TGCGCCAGCAGCTTGGCCGGAGGGGTGGGGGAAAAACTGTTTTTT. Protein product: CASSLAGGVGEKLFF.

CDR3 region: CSARAAGRKEETQYF. The CDR3 DNA is TGCAGTGCTAGAGCCGCGGGACGAAAGGAAGAGACCCAGTACTTC. The chain uses TRBV20-1 and TRBJ2-5; a weak D match, TRBD2 (6 bases). The CDR3 is 15 residues long. V was pared by 1 base and J by 3 bases, with 15 bases between. The germline CDR1 and CDR2 sequences are DFQATT and SNEGSKA (reference sequence).

The CDR3 region is CASSLLGWQGTEAFF. The CDR3, as DNA: TGTGCCAGCAGCTTATTAGGTTGGCAGGGGACTGAAGCTTTCTTT. The chain uses TRBV7-2 and TRBJ1-1, with TRBD1 as a possible D gene (6 bases). Germline V gene lookup returns CDR1 SGHTA and CDR2 FQGNSA. The CDR3 has 15 amino acids. Trimming took 2 bases from V and 5 from J, leaving 15 bases between them.

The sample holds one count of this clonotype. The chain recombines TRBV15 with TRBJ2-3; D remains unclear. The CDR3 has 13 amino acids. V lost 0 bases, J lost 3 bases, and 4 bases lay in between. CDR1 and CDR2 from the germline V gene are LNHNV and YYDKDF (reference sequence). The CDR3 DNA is TGTGCCACCAGCAGAGATCTGACAGATACGCAGTATTTT. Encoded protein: CATSRDLTDTQYF.

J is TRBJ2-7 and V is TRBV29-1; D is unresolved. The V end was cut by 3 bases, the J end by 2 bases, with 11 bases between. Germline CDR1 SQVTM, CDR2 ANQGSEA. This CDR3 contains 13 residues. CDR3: CSVDGGSPYEQYF. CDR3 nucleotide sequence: TGCAGCGTTGACGGCGGTTCACCCTACGAGCAGTACTTC.

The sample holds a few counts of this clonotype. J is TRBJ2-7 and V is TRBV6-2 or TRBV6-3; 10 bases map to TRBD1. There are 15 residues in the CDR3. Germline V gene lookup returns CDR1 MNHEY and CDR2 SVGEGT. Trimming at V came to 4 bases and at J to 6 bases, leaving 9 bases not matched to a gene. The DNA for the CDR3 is TGTGCCAGCAGTTTGTCGGGGACAGGGGTCAGCGAGCAGTACTTC. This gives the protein CASSLSGTGVSEQYF.

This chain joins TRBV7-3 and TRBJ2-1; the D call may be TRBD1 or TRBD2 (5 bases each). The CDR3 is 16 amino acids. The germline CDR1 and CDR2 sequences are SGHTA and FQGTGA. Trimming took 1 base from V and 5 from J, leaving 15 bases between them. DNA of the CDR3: TGTGCCAGCAGCTTAAGTGGGCCCGGGACCCACAATGAGCAGTTCTTC. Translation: CASSLSGPGTHNEQFF.